These 24 T cell receptor beta chains originate from one sample sequenced in a study of blood T cell repertoires in COVID-19 (dated by TCRdb to 2020 to 2022). Receptors were amplified or captured by the immunoSEQ multiplex PCR assay. As stored in TCRdb, this immuneACCESS dataset retains in-frame rearrangements with V and J assigned. A fraction of the clones does not appear; measured against another copy, unresolved V genes explain less than half of the discrepancy, and the remainder lacks a known reason. The sample table shows over 75,000 clones, and approximately 80% are seen once. The ten largest clones capture approximately 34% of the sample. The sequenced material came from peripheral blood. Source of these receptors: a woman older than 75 with active or convalescent COVID-19.

The chain is built from TRBV28 and TRBJ2-7; 7 positions agree with TRBD1. The CDR3 runs to 14 residues. Losses at the gene ends were 4 bases for V and 3 bases for J; bases not matched to a gene: 6. CDR1 is MDHEN, CDR2 SYDVKM, per germline. In DNA form, the CDR3 reads TGTGCCAGCAGTTGGGGGACAGCCTACTACGAGCAGTACTTC. As protein: CASSWGTAYYEQYF.

The rearrangement joins TRBV13 to TRBJ1-3; D not resolved. The CDR3 runs to 14 residues. CDR1 PRHDT and CDR2 FYEKMQ come from the germline V gene (reference sequence). With 2 bases removed from V and 1 base from J, the gap between germline ends came to 6 bases. The CDR3 sequence: CASSLRGSGNTIYF. The CDR3 region has the DNA TGTGCCAGCAGCTTAAGAGGGTCTGGAAACACCATATATTTT. Variable domain in full (rest from reference TRBV13 and TRBJ1-3): AAGVIQSPRHLIKEKRETATLKCYPIPRHDTVYWYQQGPGQDPQFLISFYEKMQSDKGSIPDRFSAQQFSDYHSELNMSSLELGDSALYFCASSLRGSGNTIYFGEGSWLTVV.

The chain carries TRBV5-6 and TRBJ1-5; a weak D match, TRBD1 (5 bases). The CDR3 runs 14 residues. Between the trimmed V and J ends, which lost 2 bases and 6 bases, there was a span of 12 bases. The germline V gene encodes CDR1 SGHDT and CDR2 YYEEEE. In nucleotides, the CDR3 is TGTGCCAGCAGCTTTGGTGGGGGGTTTCAGCCCCAGCATTTT. It yields the protein CASSFGGGFQPQHF.

This chain connects TRBV28 to TRBJ2-7, with 8 bases that match TRBD1. The CDR3 is made up of 13 amino acids. The ends lost 5 bases at V and 10 bases at J; junction bases unmatched: 10. CDR1 is MDHEN, CDR2 SYDVKM, per germline. The CDR3 loop reads CASSLGTGIEQYF. CDR3 DNA sequence: TGTGCCAGCAGTCTGGGGACAGGAATAGAACAGTACTTC.

The table lists this clone with a few counts. J is TRBJ2-2 and V is TRBV7-7; 7 bases line up with TRBD1. CDR1 is SSHAT and CDR2 is FNYEAQ in the germline V gene (reference sequence). V shed 5 bases and J 4 bases; nucleotides not matched to a gene: 4. The CDR3 covers 14 residues. CDR3 protein: CASSRTGFTGELFF. The DNA for the CDR3 is TGTGCCAGCAGCCGGACAGGCTTCACCGGGGAGCTGTTTTTT. Combining the CDR3 with reference TRBV7-7 and TRBJ2-2 gives the whole variable domain GAGVSQSPRYKVTKRGQDVTLRCDPISSHATLYWYQQALGQGPEFLTYFNYEAQPDKSGLPSDRFSAERPEGSISTLTIQRTEQRDSAMYRCASSRTGFTGELFFGEGSRLTVL.

This chain connects TRBV28 to TRBJ1-4; D uncertain. Germline V lookup: CDR1 MDHEN, CDR2 SYDVKM. The ends were cut back, 3 bases at V and 11 bases at J, with 13 bases in the middle. CDR3 length equals 13 residues. CDR3: CASSFRDTGKLFF. The CDR3 DNA reads TGTGCCAGCAGTTTTCGCGACACTGGCAAACTGTTTTTT.

CDR3 amino acids: CASSPWGGSEAFF. CDR3 DNA: TGTGCCAGCAGCCCCTGGGGGGGCTCTGAAGCTTTCTTT. The J gene is TRBJ1-1, the V gene TRBV11-2, with D tentatively TRBD1 (6 bases). CDR1 and CDR2 from the germline V gene are SGHAT and FQNNGV. CDR3 length: 13 amino acids. V shed 5 bases and J shed 6 bases, with 13 bases lying between them. Filled out from reference TRBV11-2 and TRBJ1-1, the complete variable domain reads EAGVAQSPRYKIIEKRQSVAFWCNPISGHATLYWYQQILGQGPKLLIQFQNNGVVDDSQLPKDRFSAERLKGVDSTLKIQPAKLEDSAVYLCASSPWGGSEAFFGQGTRLTVV.

V and J are TRBV5-1 and TRBJ1-1; D gene uncertain. Per the germline V gene, CDR1 is SGHRS and CDR2 is YFSETQ. The CDR3 has 14 residues. V was pared by 4 bases and J by 5 bases, with 15 bases between. CDR3 DNA: TGCGCCAGCAGCGTCCCGGGATCGACGACTGAAGCTTTCTTT. This gives the protein CASSVPGSTTEAFF.

The gene calls are TRBV19 and TRBJ1-2; D gene unclear. The germline CDR1 and CDR2 sequences are LNHDA and SQIVND (reference sequence). V was cut by 5 bases and J by 2 bases, with 12 bases left in between. CDR3 length: 14 amino acids. The chain's CDR3 is CASSPGGRNYGYTF. In DNA form, the CDR3 reads TGTGCCAGTAGTCCCGGCGGGCGAAACTATGGCTACACCTTC.

The CDR3 loop is CAIRMGQEGETQYF. CDR3 DNA sequence: TGTGCCATCAGGATGGGACAGGAGGGAGAGACCCAGTACTTC. The chain joins TRBV10-3 to TRBJ2-5, with TRBD1 matching 8 bases. The germline V gene encodes CDR1 ENHRY and CDR2 SYGVKD. The CDR3 has 14 amino acids. After removal of 6 bases from V and 4 bases from J, the junction contained 7 bases not matched to a gene.

CDR3 protein: CASRSPGQGTGELFF. The CDR3 DNA sequence: TGTGCCAGCAGGTCTCCGGGACAGGGGACCGGGGAGCTGTTTTTT. The rearrangement joins TRBV6-5 to TRBJ2-2, with 10 positions matching TRBD1. Germline loops: CDR1 MNHEY, CDR2 SVGAGI. V was pared by 6 bases and J by 5 bases, with 6 bases of the junction left unmatched. This CDR3 contains 15 residues.

The chain links TRBV29-1 to TRBJ1-2; a weak D match, TRBD1 (6 bases). CDR1 and CDR2 (germline): SQVTM, ANQGSEA. Between the trimmed V and J ends, which lost 5 bases and 4 bases, there was a span of 11 bases. The CDR3 is made up of 12 amino acids. The CDR3 sequence is CSVNRVGYGYTF. The CDR3 bases are TGCAGCGTTAACAGGGTCGGCTATGGCTACACCTTC.

The chain combines TRBV4-2 with TRBJ2-4; maybe TRBD1 (5 bases). The CDR3 contains 15 residues. V gave up 0 bases and J gave up 4 bases, with 10 bases separating them. Germline CDR1 LGHNA, CDR2 YNFKEQ. CDR3 DNA: TGTGCCAGCAGCCAAGATGGGGCAGGAAAAAACATTCAGTACTTC. As protein: CASSQDGAGKNIQYF.

The rearrangement joins TRBV6-1 to TRBJ1-5; D is possibly TRBD1 (5 bases). Germline CDR1 and CDR2: MNHNS and SASEGT. Trimming took 2 bases from V and 0 from J, leaving 11 bases between them. The CDR3 covers 16 residues. The CDR3: CASSEWGEDSNQPQHF. Written as DNA, the CDR3 is TGTGCCAGCAGTGAATGGGGGGAGGATAGCAATCAGCCCCAGCATTTT.

V and J are TRBV6-5 and TRBJ1-2; maybe TRBD1 (6 bases). CDR1 and CDR2 (germline): MNHEY, SVGAGI. V gave up 6 bases and J gave up 4 bases, with 12 bases separating them. The CDR3 runs 13 residues. For the CDR3, the DNA is TGTGCCAGCAGCCCCCGGACAGCCTATGGCTACACCTTC. Its protein is CASSPRTAYGYTF.

This clone appeared a single time. In DNA form, the CDR3 reads TGTGCCAGTAAAGCCTCCCTGGCGGGGGCGTCCTACAATGAGCAGTTCTTC. Amino acids: CASKASLAGASYNEQFF. The rearrangement links TRBV19 to TRBJ2-1; D possibly corresponds to TRBD2 (7 bases). The CDR3 contains 17 residues. Trimming shortened V by 7 bases and J by 1 base, and 20 bases separated the two germline ends. Germline CDR1 LNHDA, CDR2 SQIVND (reference sequence).

The chain links TRBV11-3 to TRBJ2-7; 7 nucleotides line up with TRBD1. J gave up 2 bases and V 5 bases, and 9 bases lay outside the gene matches. The germline V gene has CDR1 SGHNT and CDR2 YENEEA. The CDR3 is 15 residues long. The CDR3 DNA sequence: TGTGCCAGCAGCCAGAGTTCACAGGGGACCTACGAGCAGTACTTC. Its translation: CASSQSSQGTYEQYF. Combining the CDR3 with reference TRBV11-3 and TRBJ2-7 gives the whole variable domain EAGVVQSPRYKIIEKKQPVAFWCNPISGHNTLYWYLQNLGQGPELLIRYENEEAVDDSQLPKDRFSAERLKGVDSTLKIQPAELGDSAVYLCASSQSSQGTYEQYFGPGTRLTVT.

The rearrangement links TRBV15 to TRBJ1-4; D is ambiguous. CDR3 size: 13 residues. Germline V lookup: CDR1 LNHNV, CDR2 YYDKDF (reference sequence). The V end was cut by 11 bases, the J end by 6 bases, with 16 bases between. The CDR3 sequence is CAVMTPLDEKLFF. CDR3 bases: TGTGCCGTAATGACACCTTTGGATGAAAAACTGTTTTTT. The whole variable domain, filled in from reference TRBV15 and TRBJ1-4, reads DAMVIQNPRYQVTQFGKPVTLSCSQTLNHNVMYWYQQKSSQAPKLLFHYYDKDFNNEADTPDNFQSRRPNTSFCFLDIRSPGLGDTAMYLCAVMTPLDEKLFFGSGTQLSVL.

This sequence joins TRBV19 and TRBJ2-7, with 7 bases fitting TRBD1. V lost 3 bases, J lost 3 bases, and 14 bases stayed unmatched. The CDR3 totals 17 residues. CDR1 is LNHDA, CDR2 SQIVND, per germline (reference sequence). In DNA form, the CDR3 reads TGTGCCAGTAGTATTGGTCCAACAGGGACAGCATTCTACGAGCAGTACTTC. It encodes CASSIGPTGTAFYEQYF.

In nucleotides, the CDR3 is TGCGCCAGCAGCTTGAGTATGGGAGTGAAAAATGGCTACACCTTC. Its translation: CASSLSMGVKNGYTF. The chain has TRBV5-1 and TRBJ1-2; D remains unclear. CDR3 size: 15 residues. Between the trimmed V and J ends, which lost 1 base and 6 bases, there was a span of 16 bases. CDR1 SGHRS and CDR2 YFSETQ come from the germline V gene.

V usage is TRBV9 and J usage is TRBJ1-2; 9 nucleotides line up with TRBD1. Germline V gene lookup returns CDR1 SGDLS and CDR2 YYNGEE. After removal of 4 bases from V and 8 bases from J, the junction contained 15 bases not matched to a gene. The CDR3 length is 16 residues. Here the CDR3 DNA reads TGTGCCAGCAGCCCCCGAACCGGGACAGGGCCGTCCGGCTACACCTTC. Translated, it gives CASSPRTGTGPSGYTF. Using reference TRBV9 and TRBJ1-2 for the parts outside the CDR3, the full variable domain is DSGVTQTPKHLITATGQRVTLRCSPRSGDLSVYWYQQSLDQGLQFLIQYYNGEERAKGNILERFSAQQFPDLHSELNLSSLELGDSALYFCASSPRTGTGPSGYTFGSGTRLTVV.

The chain couples TRBV2 to TRBJ2-1; tentative D call: TRBD2 (5 bases). Germline CDR1 SNHLY, CDR2 FYNNEI. The V end lost 2 bases, the J end lost 5 bases, and 13 bases lay between the germline ends. This CDR3 has 15 amino acids. CDR3 sequence: CASSEIAPVNNEQFF. For the CDR3, the DNA is TGTGCCAGCAGTGAAATAGCGCCTGTTAACAATGAGCAGTTCTTC.

This clone has at least ten counts. The J gene is TRBJ2-2, the V gene TRBV10-3; the match to TRBD1 covers 7 bases. The junction had 8 bases not matched to a gene; V was cut back by 10 bases and J by 3 bases. Germline CDR1 ENHRY, CDR2 SYGVKD. This CDR3 has 14 amino acids. The CDR3 spells CATKITGDTGELFF. CDR3 in DNA: TGTGCCACCAAGATCACAGGGGACACCGGGGAGCTGTTTTTT.

The genes are TRBV5-4 and TRBJ2-5; 7 positions agree with TRBD2. Trimming at V came to 3 bases and at J to 4 bases, leaving 6 bases not matched to a gene. The length of the CDR3 is 14 residues. The germline V gene encodes CDR1 SGHNT and CDR2 YYREEE (reference sequence). This CDR3 reads CASSWPSGGETQYF. The DNA for the CDR3 is TGTGCCAGCAGCTGGCCGTCGGGGGGAGAGACCCAGTACTTC.